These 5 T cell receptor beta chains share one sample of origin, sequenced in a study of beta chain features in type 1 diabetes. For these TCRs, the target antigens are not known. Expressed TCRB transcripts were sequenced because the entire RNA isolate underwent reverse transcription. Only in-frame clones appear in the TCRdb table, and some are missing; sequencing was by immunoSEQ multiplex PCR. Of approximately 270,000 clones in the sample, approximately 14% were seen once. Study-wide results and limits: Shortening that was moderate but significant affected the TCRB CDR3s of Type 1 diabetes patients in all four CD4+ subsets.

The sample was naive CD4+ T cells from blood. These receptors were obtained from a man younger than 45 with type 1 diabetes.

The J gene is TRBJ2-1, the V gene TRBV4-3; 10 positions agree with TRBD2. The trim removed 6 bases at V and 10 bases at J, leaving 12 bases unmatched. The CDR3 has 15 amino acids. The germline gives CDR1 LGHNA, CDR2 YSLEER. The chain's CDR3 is CASRPLAGVNGEQFF. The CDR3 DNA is TGCGCCAGCAGACCTCTAGCGGGAGTCAACGGAGAGCAGTTCTTC.

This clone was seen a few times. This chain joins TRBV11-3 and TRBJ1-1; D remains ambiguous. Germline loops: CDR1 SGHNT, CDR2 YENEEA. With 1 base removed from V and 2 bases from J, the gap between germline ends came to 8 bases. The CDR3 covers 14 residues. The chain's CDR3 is CASSLVGGNTEAFF. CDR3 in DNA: TGTGCCAGCAGCTTAGTAGGCGGAAACACTGAAGCTTTCTTT.

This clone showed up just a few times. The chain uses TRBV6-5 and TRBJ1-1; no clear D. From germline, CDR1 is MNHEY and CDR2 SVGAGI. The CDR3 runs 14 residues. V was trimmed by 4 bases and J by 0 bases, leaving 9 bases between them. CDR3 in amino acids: CASSFNRMNTEAFF. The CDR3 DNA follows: TGTGCCAGCAGTTTTAACAGAATGAACACTGAAGCTTTCTTT.

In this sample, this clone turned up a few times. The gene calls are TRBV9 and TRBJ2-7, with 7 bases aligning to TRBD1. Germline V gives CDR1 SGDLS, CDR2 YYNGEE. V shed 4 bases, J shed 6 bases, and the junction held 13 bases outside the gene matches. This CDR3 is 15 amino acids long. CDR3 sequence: CASSLRTGSPSEQYF. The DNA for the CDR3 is TGTGCCAGCAGCTTACGGACAGGATCACCCAGCGAGCAGTACTTC. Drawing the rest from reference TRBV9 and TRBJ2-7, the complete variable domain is DSGVTQTPKHLITATGQRVTLRCSPRSGDLSVYWYQQSLDQGLQFLIQYYNGEERAKGNILERFSAQQFPDLHSELNLSSLELGDSALYFCASSLRTGSPSEQYFGPGTRLTVT.

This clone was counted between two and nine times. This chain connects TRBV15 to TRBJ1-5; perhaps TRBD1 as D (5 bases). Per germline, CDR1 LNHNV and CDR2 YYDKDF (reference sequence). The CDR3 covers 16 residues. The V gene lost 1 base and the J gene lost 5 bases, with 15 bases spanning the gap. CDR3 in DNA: TGTGCCACCAGCAGAGTCTACAGCTTAGGGGATCAGCCCCAGCATTTT. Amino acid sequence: CATSRVYSLGDQPQHF.